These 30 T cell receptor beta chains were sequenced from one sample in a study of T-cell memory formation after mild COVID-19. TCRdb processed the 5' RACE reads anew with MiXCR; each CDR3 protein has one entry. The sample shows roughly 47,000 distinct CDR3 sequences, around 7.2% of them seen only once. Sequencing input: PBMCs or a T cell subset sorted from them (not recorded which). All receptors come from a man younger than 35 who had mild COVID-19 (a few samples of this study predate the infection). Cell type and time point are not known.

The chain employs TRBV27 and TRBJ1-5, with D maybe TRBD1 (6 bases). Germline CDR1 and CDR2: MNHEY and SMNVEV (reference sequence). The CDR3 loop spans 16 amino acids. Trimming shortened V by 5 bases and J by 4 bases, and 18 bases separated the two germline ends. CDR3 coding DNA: TGTGCCAGCAGTCCAAGTCTTATACAGGGAAATCAGCCCCAGCATTTT. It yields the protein CASSPSLIQGNQPQHF.

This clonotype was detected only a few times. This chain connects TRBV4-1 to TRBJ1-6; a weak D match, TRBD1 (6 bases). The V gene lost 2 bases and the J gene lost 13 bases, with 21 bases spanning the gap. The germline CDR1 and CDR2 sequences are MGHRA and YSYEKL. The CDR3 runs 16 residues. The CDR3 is CASSQSGQPSESPLHF. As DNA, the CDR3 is TGCGCCAGCAGCCAATCCGGACAGCCCAGCGAATCGCCCCTCCACTTT.

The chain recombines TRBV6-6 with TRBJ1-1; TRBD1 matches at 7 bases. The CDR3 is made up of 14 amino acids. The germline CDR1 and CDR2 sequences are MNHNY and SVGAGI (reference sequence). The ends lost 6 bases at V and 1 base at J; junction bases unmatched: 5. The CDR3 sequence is CASRVGQPNTEAFF. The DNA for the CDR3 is TGTGCCAGCAGAGTGGGACAGCCGAACACTGAAGCTTTCTTT.

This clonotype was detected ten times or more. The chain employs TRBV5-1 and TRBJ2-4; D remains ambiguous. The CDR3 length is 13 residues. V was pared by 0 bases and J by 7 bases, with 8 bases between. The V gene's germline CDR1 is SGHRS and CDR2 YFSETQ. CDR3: CASSLGVRNIQYF. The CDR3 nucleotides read TGCGCCAGCAGCTTGGGAGTACGTAACATTCAGTACTTC. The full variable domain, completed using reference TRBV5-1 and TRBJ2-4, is KAGVTQTPRYLIKTRGQQVTLSCSPISGHRSVSWYQQTPGQGLQFLFEYFSETQRNKGNFPGRFSGRQFSNSRSEMNVSTLELGDSALYLCASSLGVRNIQYFGAGTRLSVL.

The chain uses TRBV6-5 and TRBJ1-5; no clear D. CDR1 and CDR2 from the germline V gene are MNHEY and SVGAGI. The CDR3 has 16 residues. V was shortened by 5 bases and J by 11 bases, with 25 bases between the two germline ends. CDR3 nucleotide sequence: TGTGCCAGCAGTGAAATTGGCAGCGGATCGGGTAGGGCCCAGCATTTT. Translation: CASSEIGSGSGRAQHF.

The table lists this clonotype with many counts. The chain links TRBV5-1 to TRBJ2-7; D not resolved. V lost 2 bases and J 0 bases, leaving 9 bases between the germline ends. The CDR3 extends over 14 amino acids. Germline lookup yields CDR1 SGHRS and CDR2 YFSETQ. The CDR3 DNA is TGCGCCAGCAGCTTTGCCAGGCCCTCCTACGAGCAGTACGTC. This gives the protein CASSFARPSYEQYV.

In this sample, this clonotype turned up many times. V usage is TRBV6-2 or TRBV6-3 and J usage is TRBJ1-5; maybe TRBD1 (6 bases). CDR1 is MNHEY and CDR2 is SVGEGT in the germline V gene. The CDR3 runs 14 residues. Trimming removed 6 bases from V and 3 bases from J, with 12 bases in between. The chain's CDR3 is CASRAQGFNQPQHF. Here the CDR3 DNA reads TGTGCCAGCAGAGCACAGGGCTTCAATCAGCCCCAGCATTTT.

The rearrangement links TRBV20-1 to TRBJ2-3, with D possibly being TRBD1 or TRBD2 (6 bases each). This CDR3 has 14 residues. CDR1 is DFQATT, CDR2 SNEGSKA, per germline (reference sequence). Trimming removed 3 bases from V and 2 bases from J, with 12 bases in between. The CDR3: CSASDGGLTDTQYF. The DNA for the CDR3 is TGCAGTGCTAGTGACGGGGGCCTCACAGATACGCAGTATTTT.

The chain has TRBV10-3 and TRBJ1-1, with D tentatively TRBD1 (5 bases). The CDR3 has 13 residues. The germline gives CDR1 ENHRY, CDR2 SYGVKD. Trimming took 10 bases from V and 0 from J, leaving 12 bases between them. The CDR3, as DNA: TGTGCCACCCACAACAGGATGAACACTGAAGCTTTCTTT. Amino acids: CATHNRMNTEAFF.

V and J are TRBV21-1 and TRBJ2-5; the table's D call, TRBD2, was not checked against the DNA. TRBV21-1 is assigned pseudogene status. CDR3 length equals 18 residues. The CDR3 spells CASSRLGGERGVQETQYF. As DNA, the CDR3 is TGTGCCAGCAGCCGCCTAGGAGGGGAGCGGGGGGTCCAAGAGACCCAGTACTTC.

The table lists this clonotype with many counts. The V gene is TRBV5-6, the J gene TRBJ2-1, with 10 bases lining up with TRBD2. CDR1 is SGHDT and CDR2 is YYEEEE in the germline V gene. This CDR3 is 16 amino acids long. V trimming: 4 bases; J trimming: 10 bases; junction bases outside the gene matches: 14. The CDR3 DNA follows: TGTGCCAGCAGCCCTCTAGCGGGGGAACGGCCAAACGAGCAGTTCTTC. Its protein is CASSPLAGERPNEQFF.

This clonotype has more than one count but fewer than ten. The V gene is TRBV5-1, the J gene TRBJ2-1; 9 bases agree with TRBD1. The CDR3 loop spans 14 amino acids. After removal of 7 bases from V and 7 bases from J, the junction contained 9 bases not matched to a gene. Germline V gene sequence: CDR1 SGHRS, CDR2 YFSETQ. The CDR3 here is CASGTGGPQNEQFF. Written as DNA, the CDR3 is TGCGCCAGCGGCACAGGGGGCCCACAAAATGAGCAGTTCTTC.

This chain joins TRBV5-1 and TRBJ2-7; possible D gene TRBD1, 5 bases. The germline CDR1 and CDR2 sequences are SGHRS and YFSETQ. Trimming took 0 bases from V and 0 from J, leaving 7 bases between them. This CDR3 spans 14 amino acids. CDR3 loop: CASSLDRHSYEQYF. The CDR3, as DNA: TGCGCCAGCAGCTTGGACAGGCACTCCTACGAGCAGTACTTC.

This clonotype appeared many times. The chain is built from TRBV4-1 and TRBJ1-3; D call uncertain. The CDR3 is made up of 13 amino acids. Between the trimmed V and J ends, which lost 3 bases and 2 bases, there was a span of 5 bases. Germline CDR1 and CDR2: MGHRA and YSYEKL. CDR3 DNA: TGCGCCAGCAGCCACCAGGCTGGAAACACCATATATTTT. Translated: CASSHQAGNTIYF.

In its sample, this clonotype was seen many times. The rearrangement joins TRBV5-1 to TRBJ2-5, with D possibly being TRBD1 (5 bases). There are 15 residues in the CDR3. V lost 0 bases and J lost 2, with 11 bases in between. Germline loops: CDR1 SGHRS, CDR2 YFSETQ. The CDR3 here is CASSLDAGSQETQYF. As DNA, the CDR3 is TGCGCCAGCAGCTTGGATGCAGGGTCGCAAGAGACCCAGTACTTC.

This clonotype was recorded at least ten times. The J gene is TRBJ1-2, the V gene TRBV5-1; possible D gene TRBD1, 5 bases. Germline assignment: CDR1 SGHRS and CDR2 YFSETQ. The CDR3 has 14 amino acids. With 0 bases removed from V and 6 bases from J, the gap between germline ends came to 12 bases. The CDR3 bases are TGCGCCAGCAGCTTGGTTCCGGGACCGGATGGCTACACCTTC. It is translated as CASSLVPGPDGYTF.

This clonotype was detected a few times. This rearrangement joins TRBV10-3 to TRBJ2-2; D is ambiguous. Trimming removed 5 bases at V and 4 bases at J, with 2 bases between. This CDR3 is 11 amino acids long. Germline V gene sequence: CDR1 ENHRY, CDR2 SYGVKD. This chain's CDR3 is CAISFTGELFF. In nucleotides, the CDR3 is TGTGCCATCAGTTTCACCGGGGAGCTGTTTTTT.

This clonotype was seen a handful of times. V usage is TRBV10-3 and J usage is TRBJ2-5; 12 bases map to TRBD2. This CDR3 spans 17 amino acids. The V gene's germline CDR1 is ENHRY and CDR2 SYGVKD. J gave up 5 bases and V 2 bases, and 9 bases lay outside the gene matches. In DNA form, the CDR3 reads TGTGCCATCAGTGAGCTAGCGGGGGGGAGCCGAGAGGAGACCCAGTACTTC. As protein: CAISELAGGSREETQYF.

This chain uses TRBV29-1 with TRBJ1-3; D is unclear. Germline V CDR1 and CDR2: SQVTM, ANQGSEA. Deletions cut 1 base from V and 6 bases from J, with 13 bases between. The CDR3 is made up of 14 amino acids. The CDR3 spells CSVEGLQHVNTIYF. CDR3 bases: TGCAGCGTTGAAGGGCTACAGCACGTAAACACCATATATTTT.

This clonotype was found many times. The CDR3 DNA reads as TGCGCCAGCAGCCTGGGACAGTACGAGCAGTACTTC. Translation: CASSLGQYEQYF. The J gene is TRBJ2-7, the V gene TRBV5-1; 7 positions match TRBD1. Per the germline V gene, CDR1 is SGHRS and CDR2 is YFSETQ. The trim removed 4 bases at V and 4 bases at J, leaving 2 bases unmatched. CDR3 length equals 12 residues.

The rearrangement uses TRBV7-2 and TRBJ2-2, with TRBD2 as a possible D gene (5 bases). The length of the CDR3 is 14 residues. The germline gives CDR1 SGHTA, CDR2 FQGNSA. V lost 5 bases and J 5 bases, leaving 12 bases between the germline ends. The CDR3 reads CASSIGWETGELFF. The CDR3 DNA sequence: TGTGCCAGCAGCATCGGGTGGGAGACCGGGGAGCTGTTTTTT.

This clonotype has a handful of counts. DNA of the CDR3: TGCGCCAGCAGCCAAAATCTCTACAATGAGCAGTTCTTC. Protein: CASSQNLYNEQFF. This chain links TRBV4-1 with TRBJ2-1; D not resolved. The germline gives CDR1 MGHRA, CDR2 YSYEKL. The CDR3 runs to 13 residues. V lost 2 bases, J lost 3 bases, and 5 bases lay in between.

The CDR3 DNA sequence: TGTGCCAGCAGTTTAGTCCCAGGGGAGGAAAAACTGTTTTTT. Its protein product is CASSLVPGEEKLFF. This chain links TRBV12-3 or TRBV12-4 with TRBJ1-4; TRBD1 is a possible D gene (6 bases). The CDR3 covers 14 residues. The V and J ends lost 1 base and 8 bases respectively, with 11 bases between them.

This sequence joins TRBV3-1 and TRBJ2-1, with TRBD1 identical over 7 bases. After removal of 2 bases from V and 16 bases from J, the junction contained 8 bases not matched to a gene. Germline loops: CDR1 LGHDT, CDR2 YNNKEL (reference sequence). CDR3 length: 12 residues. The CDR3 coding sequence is TGTGCCAGCAGCCAAACGACAGGGAACTCCTTCTTC. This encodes CASSQTTGNSFF.

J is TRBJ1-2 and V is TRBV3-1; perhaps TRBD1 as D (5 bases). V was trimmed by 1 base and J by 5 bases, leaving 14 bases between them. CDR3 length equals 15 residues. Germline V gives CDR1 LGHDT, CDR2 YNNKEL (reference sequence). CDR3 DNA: TGTGCCAGCAGCCAAGTAGTAGGAGGGGAATATGGCTACACCTTC. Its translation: CASSQVVGGEYGYTF.

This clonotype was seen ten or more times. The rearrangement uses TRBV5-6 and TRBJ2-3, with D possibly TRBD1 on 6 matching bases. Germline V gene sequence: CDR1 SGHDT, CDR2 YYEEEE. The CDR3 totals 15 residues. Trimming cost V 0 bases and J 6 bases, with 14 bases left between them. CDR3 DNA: TGTGCCAGCAGCTTGGTGGGGGCGCACGGGGATACGCAGTATTTT. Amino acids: CASSLVGAHGDTQYF. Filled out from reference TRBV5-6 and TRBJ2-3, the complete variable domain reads DAGVTQSPTHLIKTRGQQVTLRCSPKSGHDTVSWYQQALGQGPQFIFQYYEEEERQRGNFPDRFSGHQFPNYSSELNVNALLLGDSALYLCASSLVGAHGDTQYFGPGTRLTVL.

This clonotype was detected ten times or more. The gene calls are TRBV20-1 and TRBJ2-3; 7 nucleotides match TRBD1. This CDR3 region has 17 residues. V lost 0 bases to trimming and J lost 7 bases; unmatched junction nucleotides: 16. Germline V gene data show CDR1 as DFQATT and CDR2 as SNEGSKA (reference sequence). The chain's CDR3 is CSARDLRGLDPLNTQYF. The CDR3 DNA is TGCAGTGCTAGAGATCTGAGGGGGCTAGATCCCCTTAATACGCAGTATTTT.

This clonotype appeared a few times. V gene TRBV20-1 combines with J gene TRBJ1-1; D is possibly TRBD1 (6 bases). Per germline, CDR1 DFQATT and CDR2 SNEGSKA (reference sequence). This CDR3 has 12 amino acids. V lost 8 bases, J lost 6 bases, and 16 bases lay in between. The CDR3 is CSTPDRGPEAFF. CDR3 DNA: TGCAGTACCCCGGACAGAGGCCCTGAAGCTTTCTTT.

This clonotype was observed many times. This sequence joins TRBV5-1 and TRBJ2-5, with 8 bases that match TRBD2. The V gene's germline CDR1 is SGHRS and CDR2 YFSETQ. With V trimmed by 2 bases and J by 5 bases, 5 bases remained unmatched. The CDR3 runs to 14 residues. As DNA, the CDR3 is TGCGCCAGCAGCTTAGCGGGGGCCAGGGAGACCCAGTACTTC. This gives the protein CASSLAGARETQYF.

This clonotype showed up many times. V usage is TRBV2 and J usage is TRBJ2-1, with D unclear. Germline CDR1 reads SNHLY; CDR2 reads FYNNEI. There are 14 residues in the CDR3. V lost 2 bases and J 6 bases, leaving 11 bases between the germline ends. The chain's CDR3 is CASSELSAGNEQFF. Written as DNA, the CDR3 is TGTGCCAGCAGTGAACTGTCCGCCGGCAATGAGCAGTTCTTC.